A selection of T cell receptor beta chains follows, all from one sample in a study of blood T cell repertoires in COVID-19. Method: immunoSEQ multiplex PCR; TCRdb's copy keeps in-frame clones and lacks some. The table lists some 160,000 clones, around 84% of them singletons. Sample: peripheral blood. All receptors come from a woman aged 50 to 65 with acute or convalescent COVID-19. Both conserved end residues are part of each CDR3. Fields, in order: clone size, J gene, D gene, V gene, CDR3 DNA, CDR3 protein. D genes are given only for firm matches. Clone size is not always given. Where it is, it says once, few, many or a class for expanded clones.

>NA|TRBJ2-6|NA|TRBV5-4
TGTGCCAGCAGCTCATTTTTCCCCAGGGGTTCTGGGGCCAACGTCCTGACTTTC
CASSSFFPRGSGANVLTF
>NA|TRBJ1-6|NA|TRBV27
TGTGCCAGCAGTCCCCAGGGTTATAATTCACCCCTCCACTTT
CASSPQGYNSPLHF
>NA|TRBJ1-1|TRBD1|TRBV28
TGTGCCAGCAGTTTATTGGGACAGGGGGCAACTGAAGCTTTCTTT
CASSLLGQGATEAFF
>NA|TRBJ1-2|NA|TRBV7-9
TGTGCCAGCAGCTTAGACACCTTGGGCTACACCTTC
CASSLDTLGYTF
>NA|TRBJ2-5|TRBD2|TRBV6-5
TGTGCCAGCACCTCTAGCGGGGCAGAGACCCAGTACTTC
CASTSSGAETQYF
>NA|TRBJ1-6|NA|TRBV3-1/TRBV3-2
TGTGCCAGCAGCCAGGGAGGGGTTAGTTCACCCCTCCACTTT
CASSQGGVSSPLHF
>few|TRBJ1-3|NA|TRBV24-1
TGTGCCACCAGTGATTTGCAATCGGGGGAGCCCGGCTCTGGAAACACCATATATTTT
CATSDLQSGEPGSGNTIYF
>NA|TRBJ2-1|TRBD1|TRBV6-5
TGTGCCAGCAGTCCCGGGACAGGGGTGTATGAGCAGTTCTTC
CASSPGTGVYEQFF
>NA|TRBJ1-1|NA|TRBV30
TGTGCCTGGAGAGGCCCCACAGGGCCTCATCCTGAAGCTTTCTTT
CAWRGPTGPHPEAFF
>NA|TRBJ1-2|NA|TRBV5-1
TGCGCCAGCAGCTTGGGTGGGAGTATTGGCTACACCTTC
CASSLGGSIGYTF
>NA|TRBJ1-1|TRBD1|TRBV2
TGTGCCAGCAGTGTAGACAGGGTGAAACGCACTGAAGCTTTCTTT
CASSVDRVKRTEAFF